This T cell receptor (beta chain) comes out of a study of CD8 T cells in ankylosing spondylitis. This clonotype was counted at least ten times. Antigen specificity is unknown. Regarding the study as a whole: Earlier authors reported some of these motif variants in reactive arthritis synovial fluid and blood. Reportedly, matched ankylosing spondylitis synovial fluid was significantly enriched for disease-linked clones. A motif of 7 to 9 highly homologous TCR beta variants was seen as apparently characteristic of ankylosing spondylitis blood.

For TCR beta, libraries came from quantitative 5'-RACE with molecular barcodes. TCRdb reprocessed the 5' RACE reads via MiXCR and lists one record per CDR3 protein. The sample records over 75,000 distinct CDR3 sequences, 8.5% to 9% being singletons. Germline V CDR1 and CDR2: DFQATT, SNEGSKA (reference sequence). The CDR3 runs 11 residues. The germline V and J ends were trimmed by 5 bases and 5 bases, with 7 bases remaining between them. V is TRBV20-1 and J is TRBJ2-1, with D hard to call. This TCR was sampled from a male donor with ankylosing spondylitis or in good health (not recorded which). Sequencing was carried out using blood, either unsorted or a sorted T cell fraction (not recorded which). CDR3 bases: TGCAGTGCTTGGCTTAACAATGAGCAGTTCTTC. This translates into CSAWLNNEQFF.